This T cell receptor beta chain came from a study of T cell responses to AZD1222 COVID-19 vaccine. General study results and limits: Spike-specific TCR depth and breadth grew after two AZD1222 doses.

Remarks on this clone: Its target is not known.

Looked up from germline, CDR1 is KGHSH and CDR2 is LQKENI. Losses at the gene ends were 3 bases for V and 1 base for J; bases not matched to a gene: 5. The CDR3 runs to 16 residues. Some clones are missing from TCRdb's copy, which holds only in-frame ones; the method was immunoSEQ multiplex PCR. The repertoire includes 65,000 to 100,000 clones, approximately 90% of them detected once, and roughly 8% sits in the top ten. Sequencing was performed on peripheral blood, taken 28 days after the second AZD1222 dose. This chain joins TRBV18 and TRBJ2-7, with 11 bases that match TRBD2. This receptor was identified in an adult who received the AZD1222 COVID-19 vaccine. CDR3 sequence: CASSPVSGRGSYEQYF. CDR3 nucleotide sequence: TGTGCCAGCTCACCGGTTAGCGGGAGGGGTTCCTACGAGCAGTACTTC.